This T cell receptor beta chain comes out of a study of blood T cell repertoires in COVID-19. The CDR3 is 16 amino acids. V trimming: 7 bases; J trimming: 6 bases; junction bases outside the gene matches: 8. CDR1 LNHDA and CDR2 SQIVND come from the germline V gene (reference sequence). Under the authors' procedure: Researchers report that nucleated cell counts were estimated from reference gene primer amplification. Only in-frame clones appear in the TCRdb table, and some are missing; sequencing was by immunoSEQ multiplex PCR. V and J calls and clone size come straight from that table; D and trimming were deduced from the DNA. The sample lists 200,000 to 300,000 clones; roughly 86% were seen once.

The chain is built from TRBV19 and TRBJ2-1, with TRBD2 matching 14 bases. Sequenced: peripheral blood. This TCR came from a middle-aged man who had recovered from COVID-19. The CDR3, as DNA: TGTGCCAGTACCATAGGGACTAGCGGGAGTCGCAATGAGCAGTTCTTC. It specifies CASTIGTSGSRNEQFF.